These 2 T cell receptor beta chains were sequenced from one sample in a study of cytomegalovirus exposure and HLA in healthy donors. PCR employed 60 Vbeta and 13 Jbeta primers. Profiled with immunoSEQ multiplex PCR; TCRdb holds only in-frame clones, not every one. The data contain under 150,000 clones, about 84% of them singletons. Material for sequencing was PBMCs. The receptor source for this set is a man between 45 and 60 years old in good health and CMV-seronegative.

V is TRBV30 and J is TRBJ1-1; maybe TRBD1 (6 bases). In germline, CDR1 is GTSNPN, CDR2 SVGIG (reference sequence). V lost 2 bases to trimming and J lost 10 bases, with 11 bases between them. This CDR3 has 11 residues. The CDR3 protein is CAWSKGVRAFF. The DNA of the CDR3 is TGTGCCTGGAGTAAGGGGGTGAGAGCTTTCTTT.

The genes are TRBV11-3 and TRBJ1-1; no clear D. There are 15 residues in the CDR3. CDR1 is SGHNT, CDR2 YENEEA, per germline. Trimming pared 5 bases from V and 4 bases from J, leaving 17 bases between. CDR3 in DNA: TGTGCCAGCAGCCCAGTGGGCGGGGAGTCCACTGAAGCTTTCTTT. Translating gives CASSPVGGESTEAFF.